These 2 T cell receptor beta chains originate from one sample sequenced in a study of blood T cells in healthy people across ages. A second PCR of about 6 to 11 cycles used a sample-barcoded 5' primer and a J-beta primer mix. TCRdb recomputed calls from the 5' RACE reads with MiXCR, one row per CDR3 protein. The sample holds approximately 2,000,000 distinct CDR3 sequences; roughly two fifths are singletons and the top ten take 20% to 25%. Sequenced sample: blood. Every receptor here comes from a human donor in good health.

This clonotype was detected a few times. CDR3 sequence: CSVVPGQGFQETQYF. The DNA of the CDR3 is TGCAGCGTTGTCCCGGGACAGGGGTTTCAAGAGACCCAGTACTTC. The V gene is TRBV29-1, the J gene TRBJ2-5; 10 bases fit TRBD1. The ends lost 4 bases at V and 2 bases at J; junction bases unmatched: 7. Germline V gene lookup returns CDR1 SQVTM and CDR2 ANQGSEA. The CDR3 has 15 amino acids.

This clonotype was detected a few times. V is TRBV9 and J is TRBJ2-3, with D perhaps being TRBD1 or TRBD2 (6 bases each). The V end lost 4 bases, the J end lost 3 bases, and 21 bases lay between the germline ends. The V gene's germline CDR1 is SGDLS and CDR2 YYNGEE. The CDR3 spans 17 residues. CDR3 amino acids: CASSPFLGGYRTDTQYF. The CDR3, as DNA: TGTGCCAGCAGCCCCTTTTTAGGGGGGTATAGGACAGATACGCAGTATTTT.